This TCR beta chain was sequenced during a study of response to subunit inactivated influenza vaccine. Concerning this clonotype: Its specificity is not known.

CDR3 length: 14 amino acids. V lost 5 bases and J lost 4; bases outside the gene matches: 5. Study-level results: Authors suggested few new T cells are recruited by each seasonal influenza vaccination.

MiXCR was run by TCRdb on the RT-PCR reads, yielding one entry per CDR3 protein. The sample includes hundreds of thousands of distinct CDR3 sequences, 15% to 19% of them seen just once. The sequencing used PBMCs from blood, collected approximately 12 days after vaccination. This clonotype was obtained from a man in his fifties who received an inactivated influenza vaccine. This chain connects TRBV12-3 or TRBV12-4 to TRBJ2-5; 9 nucleotides align to TRBD1. The CDR3 nucleotides are TGTGCCAGCAGTCCCAACAGGGGGCTAGAGACCCAGTACTTC. Translating gives CASSPNRGLETQYF.